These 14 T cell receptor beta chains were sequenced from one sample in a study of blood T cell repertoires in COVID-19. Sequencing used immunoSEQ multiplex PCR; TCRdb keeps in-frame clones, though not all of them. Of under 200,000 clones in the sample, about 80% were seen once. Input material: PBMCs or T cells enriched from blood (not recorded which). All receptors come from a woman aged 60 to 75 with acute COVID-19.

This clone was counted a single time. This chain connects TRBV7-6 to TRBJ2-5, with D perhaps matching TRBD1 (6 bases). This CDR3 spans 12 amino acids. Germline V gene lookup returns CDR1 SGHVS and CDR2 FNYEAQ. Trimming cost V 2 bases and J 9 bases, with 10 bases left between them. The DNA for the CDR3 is TGTGCCAGCAGCTTACCGAAGGGGGCCCAGTACTTC. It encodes CASSLPKGAQYF.

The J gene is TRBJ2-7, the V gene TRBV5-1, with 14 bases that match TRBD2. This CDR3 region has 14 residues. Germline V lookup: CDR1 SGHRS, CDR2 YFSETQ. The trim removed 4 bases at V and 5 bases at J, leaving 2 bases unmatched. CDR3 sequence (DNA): TGCGCCAGCAGCCAGACTAGCGGGGGGGACGAGCAGTACTTC. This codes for CASSQTSGGDEQYF.

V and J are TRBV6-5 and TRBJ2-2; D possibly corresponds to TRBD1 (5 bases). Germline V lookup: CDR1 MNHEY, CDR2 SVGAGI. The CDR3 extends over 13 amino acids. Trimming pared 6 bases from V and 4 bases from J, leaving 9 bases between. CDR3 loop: CASRGPGTGELFF. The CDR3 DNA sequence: TGTGCCAGCAGGGGGCCGGGCACCGGGGAGCTGTTTTTT.

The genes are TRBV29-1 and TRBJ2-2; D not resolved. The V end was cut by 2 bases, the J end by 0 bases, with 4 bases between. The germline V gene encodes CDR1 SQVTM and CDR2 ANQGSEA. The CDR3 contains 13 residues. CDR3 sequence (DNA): TGCAGCGTTGAACCCACGAACACCGGGGAGCTGTTTTTT. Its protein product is CSVEPTNTGELFF.

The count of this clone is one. CDR3 in DNA: TGTGCCAGCAGTTTATCGGGGTCACTAGCCTATAATTCACCCCTCCACTTT. Encoded protein: CASSLSGSLAYNSPLHF. This rearrangement joins TRBV27 to TRBJ1-6; no firm D call. Trimming removed 0 bases from V and 2 bases from J, with 11 bases in between. CDR1 and CDR2 (germline): MNHEY, SMNVEV (reference sequence). The CDR3 has 17 residues.

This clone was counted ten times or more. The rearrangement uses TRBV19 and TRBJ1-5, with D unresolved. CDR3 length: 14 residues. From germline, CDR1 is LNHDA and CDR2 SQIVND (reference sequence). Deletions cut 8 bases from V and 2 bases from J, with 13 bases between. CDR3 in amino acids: CASDPRGGNQPQHF. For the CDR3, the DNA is TGTGCCAGTGATCCCCGGGGTGGCAATCAGCCCCAGCATTTT.

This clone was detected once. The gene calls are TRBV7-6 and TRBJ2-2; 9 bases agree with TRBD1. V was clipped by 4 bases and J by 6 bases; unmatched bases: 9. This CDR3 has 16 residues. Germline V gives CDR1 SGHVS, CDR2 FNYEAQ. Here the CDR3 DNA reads TGTGCCAGCAGCTCGCGACAGGGGGGTTTTTCCGGGGAGCTGTTTTTT. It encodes CASSSRQGGFSGELFF.

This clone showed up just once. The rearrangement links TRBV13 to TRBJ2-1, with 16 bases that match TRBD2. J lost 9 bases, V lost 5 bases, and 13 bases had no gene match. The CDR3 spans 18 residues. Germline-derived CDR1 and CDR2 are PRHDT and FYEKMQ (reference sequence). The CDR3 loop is CASSNRPGTSGRATEQFF. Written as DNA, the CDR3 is TGTGCCAGCAGCAATCGACCCGGGACTAGCGGGAGGGCCACTGAGCAGTTCTTC.

The CDR3 is CASSPRTSDLIGGAQYF. The CDR3 nucleotides read TGTGCCAGCAGCCCCCGGACTAGCGATCTAATAGGGGGGGCCCAGTACTTC. The rearrangement uses TRBV3-1 (or the pseudogene TRBV3-2) and TRBJ2-5; 9 nucleotides match TRBD2. The germline V gene has CDR1 LGHDT and CDR2 YNNKEL (reference sequence). The CDR3 sequence is 17 residues long. After removal of 4 bases from V and 9 bases from J, the junction contained 18 bases not matched to a gene.

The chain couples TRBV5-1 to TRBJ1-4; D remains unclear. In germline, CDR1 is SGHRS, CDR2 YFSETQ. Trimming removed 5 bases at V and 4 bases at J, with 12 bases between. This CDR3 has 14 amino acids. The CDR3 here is CASRPGENNEKLFF. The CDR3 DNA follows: TGCGCCAGCAGACCCGGGGAAAATAATGAAAAACTGTTTTTT.

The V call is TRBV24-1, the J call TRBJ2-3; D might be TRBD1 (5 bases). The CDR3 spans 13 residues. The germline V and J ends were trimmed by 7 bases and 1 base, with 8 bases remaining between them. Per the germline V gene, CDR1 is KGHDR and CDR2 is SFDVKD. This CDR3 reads CATRDTRTDTQYF. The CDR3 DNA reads TGTGCCACCAGGGACACCCGCACAGATACGCAGTATTTT.

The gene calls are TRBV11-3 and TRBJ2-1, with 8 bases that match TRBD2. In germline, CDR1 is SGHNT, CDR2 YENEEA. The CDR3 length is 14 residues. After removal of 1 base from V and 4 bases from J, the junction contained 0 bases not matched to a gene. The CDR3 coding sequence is TGTGCCAGCAGCTTAGCGGGAGGGTACAATGAGCAGTTCTTC. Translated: CASSLAGGYNEQFF.

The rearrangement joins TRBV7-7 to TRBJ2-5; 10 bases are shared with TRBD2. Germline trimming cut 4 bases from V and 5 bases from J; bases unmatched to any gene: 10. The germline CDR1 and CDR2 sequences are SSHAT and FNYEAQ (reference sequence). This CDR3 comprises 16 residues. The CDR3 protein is CASSSLSGGAGETQYF. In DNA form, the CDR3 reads TGTGCCAGCAGCTCTCTCAGCGGGGGGGCAGGGGAGACCCAGTACTTC. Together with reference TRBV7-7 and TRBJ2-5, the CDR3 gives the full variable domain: GAGVSQSPRYKVTKRGQDVTLRCDPISSHATLYWYQQALGQGPEFLTYFNYEAQPDKSGLPSDRFSAERPEGSISTLTIQRTEQRDSAMYRCASSSLSGGAGETQYFGPGTRLLVL.

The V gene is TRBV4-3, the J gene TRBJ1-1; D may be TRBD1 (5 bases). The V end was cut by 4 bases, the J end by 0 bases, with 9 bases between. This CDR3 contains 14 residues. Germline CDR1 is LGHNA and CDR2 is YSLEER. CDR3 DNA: TGCGCCAGCAGCCTGACAGACTTGAACACTGAAGCTTTCTTT. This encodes CASSLTDLNTEAFF.